The TCR beta chain under discussion was sequenced for a study of molecular identifiers for immune sequencing clone quantification. The CDR3 consists of 13 residues. Trimming cost V 2 bases and J 10 bases, with 13 bases left between them. Germline CDR1 is LGHNA and CDR2 is YSLEER. Preparation methods for the bulk TCR libraries were those previously described, with listed TCR primers. TCRdb called the PCR reads again in MiXCR, with one record for every CDR3 protein. The repertoire includes around 82,000 distinct CDR3 sequences, 15% to 20% of them detected once, and around 0.8% sits in the top ten. This clonotype showed up many times.

Input material: naive CD8+ T cells from blood, with Jurkat cell RNA spiked in. The sample's subset: FACS-sorted CD8+CD4-CCR7+CD45RA+ naive T cells. The sequence was collected from a human donor in good health. Some libraries in this study had Jurkat cell RNA spiked in. The rearrangement links TRBV4-3 to TRBJ2-3, with D perhaps TRBD1 (5 bases). CDR3 DNA: TGCGCCAGCAGCCAAACTAACAGGTTTCCGCAGTATTTT. Amino acids: CASSQTNRFPQYF.